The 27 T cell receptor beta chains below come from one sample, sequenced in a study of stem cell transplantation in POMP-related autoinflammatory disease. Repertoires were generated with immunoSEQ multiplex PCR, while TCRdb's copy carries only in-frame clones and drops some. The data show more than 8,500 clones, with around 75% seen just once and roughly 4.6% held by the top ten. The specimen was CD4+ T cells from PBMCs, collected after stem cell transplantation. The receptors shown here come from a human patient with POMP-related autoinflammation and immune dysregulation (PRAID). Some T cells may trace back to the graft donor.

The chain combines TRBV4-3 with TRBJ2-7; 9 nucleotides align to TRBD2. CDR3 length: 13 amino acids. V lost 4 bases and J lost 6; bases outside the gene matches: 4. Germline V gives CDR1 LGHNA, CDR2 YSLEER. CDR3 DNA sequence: TGCGCCAGCAGCCGGAATAGCGGGAGCGAGCAGTACTTC. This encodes CASSRNSGSEQYF.

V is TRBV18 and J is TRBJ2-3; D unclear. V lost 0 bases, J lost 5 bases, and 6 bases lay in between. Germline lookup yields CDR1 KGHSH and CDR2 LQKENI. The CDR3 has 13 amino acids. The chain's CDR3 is CASSPPIIDTQYF. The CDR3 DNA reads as TGTGCCAGCTCACCACCTATCATAGATACGCAGTATTTT.

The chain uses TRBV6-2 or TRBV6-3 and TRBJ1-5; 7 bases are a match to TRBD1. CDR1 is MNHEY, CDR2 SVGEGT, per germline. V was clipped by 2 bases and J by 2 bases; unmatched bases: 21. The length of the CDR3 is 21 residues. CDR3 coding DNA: TGTGCCAGCAGTTACGCCAGGGGGGCCCGACGAGCTTCAGATGGCAATCAGCCCCAGCATTTT. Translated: CASSYARGARRASDGNQPQHF.

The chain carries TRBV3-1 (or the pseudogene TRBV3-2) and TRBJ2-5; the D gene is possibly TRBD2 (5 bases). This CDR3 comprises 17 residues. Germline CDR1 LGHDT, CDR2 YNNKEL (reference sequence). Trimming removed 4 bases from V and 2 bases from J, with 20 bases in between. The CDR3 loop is CASSRGSGGLLQETQYF. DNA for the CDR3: TGTGCCAGCAGCCGCGGGTCTGGCGGACTCCTTCAAGAGACCCAGTACTTC.

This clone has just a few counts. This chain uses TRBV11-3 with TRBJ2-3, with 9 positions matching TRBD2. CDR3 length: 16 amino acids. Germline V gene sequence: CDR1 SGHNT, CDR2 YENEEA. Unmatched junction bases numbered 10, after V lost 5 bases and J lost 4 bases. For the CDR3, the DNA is TGTGCCAGCAGCCCGACTAGCGGTAGGAAGGCAGATACGCAGTATTTT. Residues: CASSPTSGRKADTQYF.

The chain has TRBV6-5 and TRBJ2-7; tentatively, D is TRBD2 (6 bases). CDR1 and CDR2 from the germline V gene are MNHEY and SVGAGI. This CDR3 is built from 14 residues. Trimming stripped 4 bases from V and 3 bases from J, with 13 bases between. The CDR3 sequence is CASSLRGGVYEQYF. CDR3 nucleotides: TGTGCCAGCAGTTTACGCGGAGGGGTCTACGAGCAGTACTTC.

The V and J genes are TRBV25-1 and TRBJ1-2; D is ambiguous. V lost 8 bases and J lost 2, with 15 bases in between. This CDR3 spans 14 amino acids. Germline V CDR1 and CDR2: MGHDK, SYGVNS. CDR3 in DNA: TGTGCCAGCCGCCCGGCGGGCGGAAACTATGGCTACACCTTC. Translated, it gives CASRPAGGNYGYTF.

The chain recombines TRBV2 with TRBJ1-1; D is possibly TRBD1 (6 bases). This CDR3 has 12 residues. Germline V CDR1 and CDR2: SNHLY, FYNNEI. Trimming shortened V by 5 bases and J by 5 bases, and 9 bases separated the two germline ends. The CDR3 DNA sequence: TGTGCCAGCAGTCTCCAGGGGACTGAAGCTTTCTTT. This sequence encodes CASSLQGTEAFF.

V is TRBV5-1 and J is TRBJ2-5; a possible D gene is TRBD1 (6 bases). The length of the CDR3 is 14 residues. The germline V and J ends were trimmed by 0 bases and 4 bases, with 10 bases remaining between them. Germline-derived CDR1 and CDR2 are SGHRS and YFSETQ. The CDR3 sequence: CASSLAQGIETQYF. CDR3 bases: TGCGCCAGCAGCTTGGCGCAGGGGATAGAGACCCAGTACTTC.

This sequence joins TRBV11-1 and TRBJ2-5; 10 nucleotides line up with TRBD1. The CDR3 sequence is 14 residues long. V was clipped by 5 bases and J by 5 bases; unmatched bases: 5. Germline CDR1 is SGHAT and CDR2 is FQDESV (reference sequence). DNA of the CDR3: TGTGCCAGCAGCCGCGACAGGGGGCTCGAGACCCAGTACTTC. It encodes CASSRDRGLETQYF.

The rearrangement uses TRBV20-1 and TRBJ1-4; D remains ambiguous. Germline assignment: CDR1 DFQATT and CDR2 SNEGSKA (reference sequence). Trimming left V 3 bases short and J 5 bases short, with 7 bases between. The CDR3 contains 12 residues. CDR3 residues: CSASDRNEKLFF. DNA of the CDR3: TGCAGTGCTAGTGATAGGAATGAAAAACTGTTTTTT.

This CDR3 is CASRQGQYNEQFF. The DNA of the CDR3 is TGCGCCAGCAGACAGGGACAGTACAATGAGCAGTTCTTC. The chain links TRBV5-1 to TRBJ2-1, with 7 bases that match TRBD1. The CDR3 spans 13 residues. Germline V gene data show CDR1 as SGHRS and CDR2 as YFSETQ. With 5 bases clipped from V and 4 bases from J, the junction kept 3 bases outside the gene matches.

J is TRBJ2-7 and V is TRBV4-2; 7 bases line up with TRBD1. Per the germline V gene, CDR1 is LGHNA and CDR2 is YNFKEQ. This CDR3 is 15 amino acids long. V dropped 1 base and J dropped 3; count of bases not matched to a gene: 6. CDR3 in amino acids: CASSQGYRDSYEQYF. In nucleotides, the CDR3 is TGTGCCAGCAGCCAAGGATACCGGGACAGCTACGAGCAGTACTTC.

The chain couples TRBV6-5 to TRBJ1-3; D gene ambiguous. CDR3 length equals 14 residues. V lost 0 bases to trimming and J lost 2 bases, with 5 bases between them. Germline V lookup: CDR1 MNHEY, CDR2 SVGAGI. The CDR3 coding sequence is TGTGCCAGCAGTTACTCGGCTGCTGGAAACACCATATATTTT. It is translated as CASSYSAAGNTIYF.

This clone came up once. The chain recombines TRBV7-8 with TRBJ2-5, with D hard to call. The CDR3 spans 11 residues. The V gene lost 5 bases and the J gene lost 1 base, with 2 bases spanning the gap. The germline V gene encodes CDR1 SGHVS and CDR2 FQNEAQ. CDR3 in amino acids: CASSPQETQYF. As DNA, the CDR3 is TGTGCCAGCAGCCCCCAAGAGACCCAGTACTTC.

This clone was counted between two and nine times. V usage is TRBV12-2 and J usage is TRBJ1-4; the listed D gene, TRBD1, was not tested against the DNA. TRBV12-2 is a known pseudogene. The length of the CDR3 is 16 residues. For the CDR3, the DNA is TGTGCAAGTCGCTTAGGGGGCGGTGCAACTAATGAAAAACTGTTTTTT. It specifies CASRLGGGATNEKLFF.

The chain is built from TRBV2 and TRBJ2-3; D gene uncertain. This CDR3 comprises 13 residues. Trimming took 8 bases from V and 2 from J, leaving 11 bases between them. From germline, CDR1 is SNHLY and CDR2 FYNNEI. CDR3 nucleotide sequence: TGTGCCAGCCGGGTGACAACCACAGATACGCAGTATTTT. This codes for CASRVTTTDTQYF. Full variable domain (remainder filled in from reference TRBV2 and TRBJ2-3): EPEVTQTPSHQVTQMGQEVILRCVPISNHLYFYWYRQILGQKVEFLVSFYNNEISEKSEIFDDQFSVERPDGSNFTLKIRSTKLEDSAMYFCASRVTTTDTQYFGPGTRLTVL.

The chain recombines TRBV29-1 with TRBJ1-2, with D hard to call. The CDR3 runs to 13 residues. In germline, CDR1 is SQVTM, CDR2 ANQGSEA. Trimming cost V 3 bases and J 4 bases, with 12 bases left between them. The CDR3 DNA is TGCAGCGTTGAGGTGGGGTCCACCTATGGCTACACCTTC. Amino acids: CSVEVGSTYGYTF.

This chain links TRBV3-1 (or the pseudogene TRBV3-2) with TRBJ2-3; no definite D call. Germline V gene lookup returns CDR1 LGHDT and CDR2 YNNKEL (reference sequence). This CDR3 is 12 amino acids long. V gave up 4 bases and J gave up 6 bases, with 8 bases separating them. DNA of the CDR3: TGTGCCAGCAGCCTACAGTGGGATACGCAGTATTTT. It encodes CASSLQWDTQYF.

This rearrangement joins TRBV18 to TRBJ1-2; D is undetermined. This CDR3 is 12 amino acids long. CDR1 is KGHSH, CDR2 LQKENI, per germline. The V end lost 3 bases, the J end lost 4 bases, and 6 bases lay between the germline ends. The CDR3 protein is CASSPPSYGYTF. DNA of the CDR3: TGTGCCAGCTCACCCCCCAGCTATGGCTACACCTTC.

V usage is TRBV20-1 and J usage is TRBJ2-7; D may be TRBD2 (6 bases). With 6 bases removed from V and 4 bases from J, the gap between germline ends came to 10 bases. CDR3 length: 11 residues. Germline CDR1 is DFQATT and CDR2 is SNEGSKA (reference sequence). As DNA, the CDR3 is TGCAGTGCCACGACTAGATACGAGCAGTACTTC. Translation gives CSATTRYEQYF.

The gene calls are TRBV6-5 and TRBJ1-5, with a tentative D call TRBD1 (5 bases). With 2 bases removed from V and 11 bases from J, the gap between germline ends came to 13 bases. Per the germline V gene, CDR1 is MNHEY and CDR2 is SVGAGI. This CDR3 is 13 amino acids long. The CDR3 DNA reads TGTGCCAGCAGTTACCGGGGGAAATCAGCCCAGCATTTT. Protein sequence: CASSYRGKSAQHF.

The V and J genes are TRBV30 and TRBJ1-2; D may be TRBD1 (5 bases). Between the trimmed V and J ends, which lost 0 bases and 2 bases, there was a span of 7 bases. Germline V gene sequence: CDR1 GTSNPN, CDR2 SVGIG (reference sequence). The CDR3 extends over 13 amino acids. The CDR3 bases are TGTGCCTGGAGTGTCTCAGGGAACTATGGCTACACCTTC. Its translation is CAWSVSGNYGYTF.

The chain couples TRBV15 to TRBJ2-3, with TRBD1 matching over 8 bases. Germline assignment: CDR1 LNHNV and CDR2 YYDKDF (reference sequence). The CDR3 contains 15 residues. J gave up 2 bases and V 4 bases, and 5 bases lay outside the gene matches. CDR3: CATSKGQGLTDTQYF. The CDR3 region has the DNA TGTGCCACCAGCAAAGGACAGGGTCTCACAGATACGCAGTATTTT.

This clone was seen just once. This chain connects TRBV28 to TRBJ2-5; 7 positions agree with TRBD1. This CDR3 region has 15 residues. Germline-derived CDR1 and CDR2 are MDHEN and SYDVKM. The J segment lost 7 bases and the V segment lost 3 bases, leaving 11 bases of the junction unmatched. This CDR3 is CASSLTGTRGWTQYF. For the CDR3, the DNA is TGTGCCAGCAGTTTGACAGGGACCCGGGGATGGACCCAGTACTTC. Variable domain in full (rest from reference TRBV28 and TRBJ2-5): DVKVTQSSRYLVKRTGEKVFLECVQDMDHENMFWYRQDPGLGLRLIYFSYDVKMKEKGDIPEGYSVSREKKERFSLILESASTNQTSMYLCASSLTGTRGWTQYFGPGTRLLVL.

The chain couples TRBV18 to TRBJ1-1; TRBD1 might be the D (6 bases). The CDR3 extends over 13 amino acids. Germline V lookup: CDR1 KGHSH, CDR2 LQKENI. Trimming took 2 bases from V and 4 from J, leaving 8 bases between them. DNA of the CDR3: TGTGCCAGCTCACCAACAGGGCTCACTGAAGCTTTCTTT. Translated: CASSPTGLTEAFF. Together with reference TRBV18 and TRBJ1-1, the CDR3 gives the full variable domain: NAGVMQNPRHLVRRRGQEARLRCSPMKGHSHVYWYRQLPEEGLKFMVYLQKENIIDESGMPKERFSAEFPKEGPSILRIQQVVRGDSAAYFCASSPTGLTEAFFGQGTRLTVV.

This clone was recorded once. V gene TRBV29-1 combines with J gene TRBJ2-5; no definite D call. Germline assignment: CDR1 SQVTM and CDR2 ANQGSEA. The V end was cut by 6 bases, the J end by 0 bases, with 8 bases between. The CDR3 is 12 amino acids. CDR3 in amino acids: CSVRPNQETQYF. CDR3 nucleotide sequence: TGCAGCGTGCGCCCAAACCAAGAGACCCAGTACTTC.